This T cell receptor (beta chain) stems from a study of cytomegalovirus exposure and HLA in healthy donors. The PCR employed 60 Vbeta primers together with 13 Jbeta primers. Repertoires were generated with immunoSEQ multiplex PCR, while TCRdb's copy carries only in-frame clones and drops some. This sample yields around 150,000 clones, of which about four fifths are seen a single time; around 9% belongs to the top ten. V shed 7 bases, J shed 6 bases, and the junction held 5 bases outside the gene matches. The germline gives CDR1 SGHRS, CDR2 YFSETQ. The CDR3 is 13 residues long. General study results and limits: The likely origin of a cluster of highly shared sequence variants was a sequencing artifact. Using the classifier, cytomegalovirus status was reportedly diagnosed with high specificity and sensitivity. The study reported that TCR beta sequences accurately predicted HLA-A and HLA-B alleles in most subjects.

With regard to this clone: Its antigen is currently unknown.

The rearrangement links TRBV5-1 to TRBJ2-2; TRBD1 matches at 8 bases. The sequencing input was PBMCs. This TCR came from a male donor in good health and CMV-seropositive. DNA for the CDR3: TGCGCCAGCGCTTCACAGGGGGCCGGGGAGCTGTTTTTT. Protein: CASASQGAGELFF.